This T cell receptor (beta chain) derives from a study of T cell responses to AZD1222 COVID-19 vaccine. About this clone itself: Its cognate antigen is unknown.

Study-wide findings and caveats: Donors in the cohort were predominantly white British and more often female, and clonal diversity was possibly underestimated.

The CDR3 length is 16 residues. The V gene lost 0 bases and the J gene lost 5 bases, with 16 bases spanning the gap. Germline V gene data show CDR1 as MNHEY and CDR2 as SVGAGI. The assay was immunoSEQ multiplex PCR, and TCRdb's table has in-frame clones only and misses some. Of some 180,000 clones listed, 80% to 90% are singletons. Here the sequenced sample was peripheral blood, taken on day 0 of AZD1222 vaccination. The receptor comes from an adult in good health. The chain employs TRBV6-5 and TRBJ1-2, with TRBD1 as a possible D gene (6 bases). CDR3 DNA: TGTGCCAGCAGTTACTCGACCGGGACAAGCAATTATGGCTACACCTTC. Its protein is CASSYSTGTSNYGYTF.